This section outlines one T cell receptor beta chain sequence together with its context. The read is 3 residues too short to cover the CDR3 end, so that end is filled in from the germline J gene. The protocol was immunoSEQ multiplex PCR, while the TCRdb copy is restricted to in-frame clones and leaves out a portion. Its clone listing holds 25,000 to 35,000 clones. The CDR3 is 13 amino acids. Germline V gene sequence: CDR1 SGHTA, CDR2 FQGNSA. These data come from a study of T cells in women clearing cervical HPV infection. This sequence joins TRBV7-2 and TRBJ1-2, with 8 positions matching TRBD1. The clonotype originates from a woman between 18 and 70 years old with a cervical HPV16 infection that either progressed to CIN3+ or cleared (not recorded which). What was sequenced was blood buffy coat. Incomplete CDR3 DNA: TGTGCCAGCAGCTTTAACAGGGGGGAGGGC. Its translation: CASSFNRGEG. The CDR3 reads in full as CASSFNRGEGYTF.